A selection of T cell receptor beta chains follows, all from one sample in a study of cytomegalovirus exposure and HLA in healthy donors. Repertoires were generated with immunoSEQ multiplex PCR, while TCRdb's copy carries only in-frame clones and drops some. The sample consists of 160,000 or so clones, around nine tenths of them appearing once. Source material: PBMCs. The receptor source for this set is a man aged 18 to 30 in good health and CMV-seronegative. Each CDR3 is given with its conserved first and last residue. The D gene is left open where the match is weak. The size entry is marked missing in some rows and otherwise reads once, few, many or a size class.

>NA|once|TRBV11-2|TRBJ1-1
TGTGCCAGCAGCTTAGTTGACATCCGTGGTGGCACTGAAGCTTTCTTT
CASSLVDIRGGTEAFF
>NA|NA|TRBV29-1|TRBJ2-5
TGCAGCGTTGTTCCGATGGGGGGAGAGACCCAGTACTTC
CSVVPMGGETQYF
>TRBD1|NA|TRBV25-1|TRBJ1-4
TGTGCCAGCAGTGAAACAGGGGGCTCAGTTAATGAAAAACTGTTTTTT
CASSETGGSVNEKLFF
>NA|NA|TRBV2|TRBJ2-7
TGTGCCAGCCAGTTCGAAAGATACGAGCAGTACTTC
CASQFERYEQYF
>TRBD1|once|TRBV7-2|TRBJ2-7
TGTGCCAGCAGCGACAGGGGCTATGACGAGCAGTACTTC
CASSDRGYDEQYF
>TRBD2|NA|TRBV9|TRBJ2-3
TGTGCCAGCAGCGTCGCGGGAGTGCAAGATACGCAGTATTTT
CASSVAGVQDTQYF
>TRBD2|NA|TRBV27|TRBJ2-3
TGTGCCAGCAGGTCCGGCGGGAGGGTTATAACTACGCAGTATTTT
CASRSGGRVITTQYF
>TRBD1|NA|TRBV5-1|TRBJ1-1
TGCGCCAGCAGCTCAGAGACAGGGCCCACTGAAGCTTTCTTT
CASSSETGPTEAFF
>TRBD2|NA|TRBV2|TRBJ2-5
TGTGCCAGCAGAAGGGAGGGGACTAGCTCAGAGACCCAGTACTTC
CASRREGTSSETQYF
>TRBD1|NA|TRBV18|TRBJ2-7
TGTGCCAGCTCACGGACAGGCTACGAGCAGTACTTC
CASSRTGYEQYF
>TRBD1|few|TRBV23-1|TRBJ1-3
TGCGCCAGCAGCCATGAGGACAGGTTTCGAAACACCATATATTTT
CASSHEDRFRNTIYF
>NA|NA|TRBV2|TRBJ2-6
TGTGCCAGCAGCGGCCTGGGGGGAAAGACATCCTCTGGGGCCAACGTCCTGACTTTC
CASSGLGGKTSSGANVLTF
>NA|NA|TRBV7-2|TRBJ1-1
TGTGCCAGCAGGGGACCGGGAGGAAGCACTGAAGCTTTCTTT
CASRGPGGSTEAFF
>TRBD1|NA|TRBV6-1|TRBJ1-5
TGTGCCAGCAGTGCCGGCGACAGGGCCTATCAGCCCCAGCATTTT
CASSAGDRAYQPQHF
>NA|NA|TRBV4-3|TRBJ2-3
TGCGCCAGCAGCCAAGATCACATGGGGGCGGACACAGATACGCAGTATTTT
CASSQDHMGADTDTQYF
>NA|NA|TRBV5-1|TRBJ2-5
TGCGCCAGCAGCTTGGTGTTTGCGCTTTTGTGTCAAGAGACCCAGTACTTC
CASSLVFALLCQETQYF
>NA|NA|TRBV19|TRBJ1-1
TGTGCCAGCCGGTTCTCGATGAACACTGAAGCTTTCTTT
CASRFSMNTEAFF
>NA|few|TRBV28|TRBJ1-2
TGTGCCAGCAGCGGTATTGAGGGTGTGAATGGCTACACCTTC
CASSGIEGVNGYTF
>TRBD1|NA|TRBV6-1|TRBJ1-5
TGTGCCAGCCAAGACAGGGGACATAGCAATCAGCCCCAGCATTTT
CASQDRGHSNQPQHF
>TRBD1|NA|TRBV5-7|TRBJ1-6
TGTGCCAGCAGCACTGCAACAGGGGGTTACTCACCCCTCCACTTT
CASSTATGGYSPLHF
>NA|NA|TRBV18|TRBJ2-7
TGTGCCAGCTCACCCTTGGACGGGGTCGAGCAGTACTTC
CASSPLDGVEQYF
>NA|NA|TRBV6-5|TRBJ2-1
TGTGCCAGCAGTTACAGGGGCTCCCACAATGAGCAGTTCTTC
CASSYRGSHNEQFF
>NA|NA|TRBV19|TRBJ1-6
TGTGCCAGTAGTAACTATTGGTCCGATAATTCACCCCTCCACTTT
CASSNYWSDNSPLHF
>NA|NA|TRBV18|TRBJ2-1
TGTGCCAGCTCACTACTCCGGTCGGGGGATGAGCAGTTCTTC
CASSLLRSGDEQFF
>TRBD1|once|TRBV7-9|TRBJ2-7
TGTGCCAGCAGCCGGGACAGGGTTCTAGACGAGCAGTACTTC
CASSRDRVLDEQYF
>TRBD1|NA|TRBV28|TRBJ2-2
TGTGCCAGCAGATCCCCAGGGGGCGCGTCCGGGGAGCTGTTTTTT
CASRSPGGASGELFF
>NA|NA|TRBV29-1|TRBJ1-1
TGCAGCGTTGAGGAGGAGGGTGTAACTGAAGCTTTCTTT
CSVEEEGVTEAFF
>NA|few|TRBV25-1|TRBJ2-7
TGTGCCAGCAGTGTCACCAATGGAGCCTACGAGCAGTACTTC
CASSVTNGAYEQYF
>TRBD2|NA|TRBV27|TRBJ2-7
TGTGCCAGCAGTTTCCGGACTAGCGGGGTCTTTTCCTACGAGCAGTACTTC
CASSFRTSGVFSYEQYF
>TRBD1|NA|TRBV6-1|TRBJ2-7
TGTGCCAGCAGCCGGGACAGTTCGTGGGAGCAGTACTTC
CASSRDSSWEQYF
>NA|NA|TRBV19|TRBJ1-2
TGTGCCAGTAGTACGGGATTATACTATGGCTACACCTTC
CASSTGLYYGYTF
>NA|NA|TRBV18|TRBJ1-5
TGTGCCAGCTCACCGATGCACAGCTTGAATCAGCCCCAGCATTTT
CASSPMHSLNQPQHF
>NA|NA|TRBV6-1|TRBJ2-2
TGTGCCAGCACCCGGACTGAAACCGGGGAGCTGTTTTTT
CASTRTETGELFF
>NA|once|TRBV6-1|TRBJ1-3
TGTGCCAGCAGTGAAATGGGGCAGGCGACGTCCTGGGGCACCATATATTTT
CASSEMGQATSWGTIYF
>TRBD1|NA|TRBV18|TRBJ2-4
TGTGCCAGCTCACCACTCTCAACCGGGACAGGGGAGGTTCAGTACTTC
CASSPLSTGTGEVQYF
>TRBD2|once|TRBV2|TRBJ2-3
TGTGCCAGCAGGGTAGCGGGGGTCAGCACAGATACGCAGTATTTT
CASRVAGVSTDTQYF
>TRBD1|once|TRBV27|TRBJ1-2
TGTGCCAGCAGTTCCTTGGACAGGGAGGATGGCTACACCTTC
CASSSLDREDGYTF
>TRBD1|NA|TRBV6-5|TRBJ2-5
TGTGCCAGCACCACAGGGGATGGCGCAGAGACCCAGTACTTC
CASTTGDGAETQYF
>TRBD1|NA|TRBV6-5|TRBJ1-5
TGTGCCAGCAGGGAGGACAGGGGTGGTTATCAGCCCCAGCATTTT
CASREDRGGYQPQHF
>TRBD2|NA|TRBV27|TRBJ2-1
TGTGCCAGCAGGACAAAGGGACTAGATACCTACAATGAGCAGTTCTTC
CASRTKGLDTYNEQFF
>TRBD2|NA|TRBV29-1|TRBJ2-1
TGCAGCGTGGAAGGACTAGCGGGGTGGAATGAGCAGTTCTTC
CSVEGLAGWNEQFF
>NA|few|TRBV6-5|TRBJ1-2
TGTGCCAGCAGTTACGGGGGGAACTATGGCTACACCTTC
CASSYGGNYGYTF
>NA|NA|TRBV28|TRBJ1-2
TGTGCCAGCCTCCGGGAGGGTAGTGATGGCTACACCTTC
CASLREGSDGYTF
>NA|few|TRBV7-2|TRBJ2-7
TGTGCCAGCAAGGTTGGGGGGAGCTCCTACGAGCAGTACTTC
CASKVGGSSYEQYF
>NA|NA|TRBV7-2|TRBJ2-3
TGTGCCAGCAGCTTAGATAGGCGCCTAGCCGTGGTTCTCGCAGATACGCAGTATTTT
CASSLDRRLAVVLADTQYF
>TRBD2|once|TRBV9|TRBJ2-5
TGTGCCAGCAGCGTAACTAGCTCTGGGGGAGGGCCATGGGAGACCCAGTACTTC
CASSVTSSGGGPWETQYF
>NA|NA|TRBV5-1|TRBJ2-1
TGCGCCAGCAGCCAGGACAGTTTTAGAGACGAGCAGTTCTTC
CASSQDSFRDEQFF
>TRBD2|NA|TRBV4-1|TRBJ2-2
TGCGCCAGCAGCCAGCTAGCGGGGGACTTCACCGGGGAGCTGTTTTTT
CASSQLAGDFTGELFF
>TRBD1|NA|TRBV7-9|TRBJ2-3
TGTGCCAGCAGCCGAGGACAGGACGCAGATACGCAGTATTTT
CASSRGQDADTQYF
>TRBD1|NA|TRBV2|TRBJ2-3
TGTGCCAGTTTCACAGGGGGCTACACAGATACGCAGTATTTT
CASFTGGYTDTQYF
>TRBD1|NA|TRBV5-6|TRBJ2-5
TGTGCCAGCAGCTTGTCAATCATACAGGGGTGGGAGACCCAGTACTTC
CASSLSIIQGWETQYF
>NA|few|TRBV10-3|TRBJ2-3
TGTGCCATCAGTGAGTCGGCGGAGGGGGCAACAGATACGCAGTATTTT
CAISESAEGATDTQYF
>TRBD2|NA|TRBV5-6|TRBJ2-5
TGTGCCAGCAGCCTGGGAGGGTGGAAGACCCAGTACTTC
CASSLGGWKTQYF
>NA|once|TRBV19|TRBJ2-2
TGTGCCAGTAGTGCAAGGGGGACCGGGGAGCTGTTTTTT
CASSARGTGELFF
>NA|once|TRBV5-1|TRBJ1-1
TGCGCCAGCAGCTTGGTGGCGCGGACAGCTGAAGCTTTCTTT
CASSLVARTAEAFF
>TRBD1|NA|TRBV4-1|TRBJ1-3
TGCGCCAGCAGCCAGGGGACAGGGGTCGGAAACACCATATATTTT
CASSQGTGVGNTIYF
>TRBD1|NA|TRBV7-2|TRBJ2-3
TGTGCCAGCAGCCTACAGAGACAGGGACGAAGGGATACGCAGTATTTT
CASSLQRQGRRDTQYF
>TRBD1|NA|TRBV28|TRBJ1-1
TGTGCCAGCAGTACAGGGGGCCGAACTGAAGCTTTCTTT
CASSTGGRTEAFF
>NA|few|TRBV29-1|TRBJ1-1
TGCAGCGTAGATACAGGCTACACTGAAGCTTTCTTT
CSVDTGYTEAFF